A single sample gave rise to the 13 T cell receptor beta chains below, sequenced in a study of blood T cell repertoires in COVID-19. Data came from immunoSEQ multiplex PCR; TCRdb stores just in-frame clones and leaves some out. This sample has around 280,000 clones, with around nine tenths found just once. The sequenced material came from PBMCs or T cells enriched from blood (not recorded which). The receptor set was obtained from a woman aged 40 to 55 who had recovered from COVID-19.

This clone was seen ten or more times. The rearrangement joins TRBV4-3 to TRBJ2-1, with 8 positions matching TRBD2. CDR3 length: 16 residues. Germline CDR1 is LGHNA and CDR2 is YSLEER. The trim removed 0 bases at V and 9 bases at J, leaving 10 bases unmatched. The CDR3 DNA follows: TGCGCCAGCAGCCAAGATCAGGGGACTAGTCTCGGTGAGCAGTTCTTC. It yields the protein CASSQDQGTSLGEQFF.

The gene calls are TRBV5-1 and TRBJ1-4; D remains ambiguous. Germline lookup yields CDR1 SGHRS and CDR2 YFSETQ. CDR3 length: 15 residues. V was trimmed by 3 bases and J by 4 bases, leaving 13 bases between them. The CDR3 protein is CASSSSLRSNEKLFF. CDR3 DNA: TGCGCCAGCAGCTCCTCCCTAAGGAGTAATGAAAAACTGTTTTTT.

The gene calls are TRBV4-3 and TRBJ1-3, with D unclear. CDR1 is LGHNA, CDR2 YSLEER, per germline. CDR3 length: 17 residues. Deletions cut 0 bases from V and 3 bases from J, with 15 bases between. The CDR3 sequence: CASSQDLRGTFGNTIYF. The CDR3 region has the DNA TGCGCCAGCAGCCAAGATCTGCGGGGAACGTTTGGAAACACCATATATTTT.

The V gene is TRBV18, the J gene TRBJ2-7, with TRBD2 as a possible D gene (5 bases). The germline V gene has CDR1 KGHSH and CDR2 LQKENI. The CDR3 is 14 residues long. Trimming removed 2 bases at V and 5 bases at J, with 13 bases between. In nucleotides, the CDR3 is TGTGCCAGCTCACCATTAGCACGGGGTAACGAGCAGTACTTC. This codes for CASSPLARGNEQYF.

This clone showed up just once. This rearrangement joins TRBV7-6 to TRBJ2-1, with 8 bases that match TRBD2. Germline assignment: CDR1 SGHVS and CDR2 FNYEAQ. V shed 4 bases and J 5 bases; nucleotides not matched to a gene: 7. The CDR3 contains 15 residues. CDR3 DNA sequence: TGTGCCAGCAGCTCCTGGGGACTAGGGGACAATGAGCAGTTCTTC. This encodes CASSSWGLGDNEQFF.

The chain links TRBV2 to TRBJ1-1; 10 bases match TRBD1. The CDR3 is 14 amino acids. CDR1 is SNHLY, CDR2 FYNNEI, per germline. Trimming at V came to 8 bases and at J to 4 bases, leaving 7 bases not matched to a gene. The CDR3 DNA sequence: TGTGCCAGCTTGCGGGACAGGGGAAGCACTGAAGCTTTCTTT. This encodes CASLRDRGSTEAFF.

The gene calls are TRBV10-3 and TRBJ2-3, with a tentative D call TRBD1 (5 bases). V lost 6 bases to trimming and J lost 0 bases, with 10 bases between them. The CDR3 contains 14 residues. Germline V lookup: CDR1 ENHRY, CDR2 SYGVKD. The CDR3 sequence: CAIRGVGSTDTQYF. DNA of the CDR3: TGTGCCATCAGAGGGGTAGGCAGCACAGATACGCAGTATTTT.

The chain links TRBV19 to TRBJ2-3; D ambiguous. There are 14 residues in the CDR3. Germline values: CDR1 LNHDA, CDR2 SQIVND (reference sequence). V lost 1 base, J lost 2 bases, and 7 bases lay in between. The CDR3 DNA follows: TGTGCCAGTAGTATAGCTCCCTCCACAGATACGCAGTATTTT. Translated, it gives CASSIAPSTDTQYF.

This clone turned up a few times. The J gene is TRBJ2-5, the V gene TRBV6-5; TRBD2 matches 8 bases. The germline CDR1 and CDR2 sequences are MNHEY and SVGAGI. V gave up 10 bases and J gave up 4 bases; unmatched junction bases: 11. The length of the CDR3 is 14 residues. For the CDR3, the DNA is TGTGCCACCTCAAAGCGGGAGCGTAGAGAGACCCAGTACTTC. Translating gives CATSKRERRETQYF.

A remark on this clone: Other DNA sequences in this specimen translate into the identical CDR3. The V gene is TRBV5-1, the J gene TRBJ1-4; tentative D call: TRBD1 (5 bases). The ends were cut back, 4 bases at V and 4 bases at J, with 11 bases in the middle. Looked up from germline, CDR1 is SGHRS and CDR2 is YFSETQ. The CDR3 contains 14 residues. The CDR3 DNA follows: TGCGCCAGCAGCCTCGGGACTGTTAATGAAAAACTGTTTTTT. This codes for CASSLGTVNEKLFF.

V is TRBV6-5 and J is TRBJ1-2; 7 bases line up with TRBD1. The CDR3 contains 15 residues. V was pared by 5 bases and J by 4 bases, with 10 bases of the junction left unmatched. Germline CDR1 and CDR2: MNHEY and SVGAGI. The CDR3: CASSPRQGRSYGYTF. As DNA, the CDR3 is TGTGCCAGCAGTCCTCGACAGGGCCGTAGCTATGGCTACACCTTC.

This sequence joins TRBV7-2 and TRBJ2-1; perhaps TRBD2 as D (5 bases). The CDR3 runs 15 residues. V gave up 1 base and J gave up 5 bases, with 12 bases separating them. Germline V CDR1 and CDR2: SGHTA, FQGNSA. This CDR3 reads CASSLGGLTNNEQFF. CDR3 nucleotide sequence: TGTGCCAGCAGCTTAGGCGGGTTGACTAACAATGAGCAGTTCTTC.

This chain joins TRBV7-2 and TRBJ2-1; perhaps TRBD2 as D (6 bases). Trimming left V 3 bases short and J 11 bases short, with 11 bases between. Per germline, CDR1 SGHTA and CDR2 FQGNSA. CDR3 length equals 12 residues. The CDR3 protein is CASSLGLGKQFF. The CDR3 coding sequence is TGTGCCAGCAGCTTGGGACTGGGGAAGCAGTTCTTC.